The T cell receptor beta chain described here comes from a study of blood T cell repertoires in COVID-19. Study as a whole: Sources were T cells, B-cell-depleted T cells, or PBMCs; the material itself was cDNA or gDNA.

The count of this clone is one. The germline V gene encodes CDR1 MNHEY and CDR2 SVGAGI. CDR3 length equals 13 residues. With 5 bases removed from V and 4 bases from J, the gap between germline ends came to 11 bases. The repertoire was sequenced with immunoSEQ multiplex PCR; TCRdb's copy has only in-frame clones and lacks some. Of 200,000 or so clones listed, around nine tenths are singletons. The sequenced sample consisted of peripheral blood. This TCR derives from a man in his sixties or seventies with active or convalescent COVID-19. The gene calls are TRBV6-5 and TRBJ1-1, with no clear D. Here the CDR3 reads CASSPFTGTEAFF. In DNA form, the CDR3 reads TGTGCCAGCAGTCCTTTCACTGGCACTGAAGCTTTCTTT.